This passage covers 13 T cell receptor beta chains from one sample sequenced in a study of blood T cells in healthy people across ages. Combining a sample-barcoded 5' primer with a J-beta primer mix, a second PCR ran for roughly 7 to 12 cycles. From the 5' RACE reads, TCRdb called clonotypes with MiXCR, one entry per CDR3 protein. In the table there are some 1.4 million distinct CDR3 sequences, 35% to 45% of which are singletons. The specimen was blood. Source of these receptors: a woman aged 18 to 35 in good health.

This clonotype was picked up a small number of times. The rearrangement joins TRBV7-9 to TRBJ2-7; possibly TRBD1 for D (6 bases). V was trimmed by 5 bases and J by 5 bases, leaving 10 bases between them. The CDR3 loop spans 12 amino acids. Germline CDR1 and CDR2: SEHNR and FQNEAQ (reference sequence). The CDR3 DNA is TGTGCCAGCAGCCGCCAGGGGAACGAGCAGTACTTC. It codes for CASSRQGNEQYF.

The gene calls are TRBV6-6 and TRBJ2-3; 9 nucleotides line up with TRBD2. Germline V gene data show CDR1 as MNHNY and CDR2 as SVGAGI (reference sequence). Trimming removed 6 bases from V and 2 bases from J; junction bases left unmatched: 6. This CDR3 is 15 amino acids long. CDR3 DNA: TGTGCCAGCAGCCGACTAGCGGAACACACAGATACGCAGTATTTT. It specifies CASSRLAEHTDTQYF.

This chain's CDR3 is CASSPRDASYNEQYF. CDR3 sequence (DNA): TGTGCCAGCAGTCCTAGGGATGCGTCCTACAATGAGCAGTACTTC. The chain links TRBV27 to TRBJ2-1; D uncertain. The better agreement between TRBJ2-7 and the DNA end casts doubt on the J call. Germline CDR1 and CDR2: MNHEY and SMNVEV (reference sequence). The CDR3 spans 15 residues.

This clonotype was counted only a few times. The chain recombines TRBV7-9 with TRBJ1-1; D is ambiguous. The CDR3 runs to 12 residues. Germline assignment: CDR1 SEHNR and CDR2 FQNEAQ (reference sequence). V was cut by 4 bases and J by 5 bases, with 8 bases left in between. The CDR3 DNA follows: TGTGCCAGCAGCTCCGCGGAGACTGAAGCTTTCTTT. Encoded protein: CASSSAETEAFF.

The DNA for the CDR3 is TGTGCCAGCTCACCGGCGGCTCCCCAAGAGACCCAGTACTTC. It yields the protein CASSPAAPQETQYF. The chain recombines TRBV18 with TRBJ2-5; D remains unclear. Germline V gives CDR1 KGHSH, CDR2 LQKENI. This CDR3 region has 14 residues. The V gene lost 3 bases and the J gene lost 1 base, with 9 bases spanning the gap.

The rearrangement uses TRBV6-1 and TRBJ2-5; D is possibly TRBD1 (8 bases). Germline V gene data show CDR1 as MNHNS and CDR2 as SASEGT. Trimming removed 3 bases from V and 5 bases from J, with 22 bases in between. This CDR3 comprises 17 residues. CDR3 sequence reads: CASSDADREGLLETQYF. CDR3 nucleotide sequence: TGTGCCAGCAGTGATGCGGACAGGGAGGGATTGTTGGAGACCCAGTACTTC.

The chain combines TRBV5-1 with TRBJ2-1; D is unclear. TRBJ2-7 matches the DNA end more closely, so the J call is doubtful. The CDR3 runs to 13 residues. Germline CDR1 and CDR2: SGHRS and YFSETQ. The DNA of the CDR3 is TGCGCCAGCAGCTGGGTGGAGTACAATGAGCAGTACTTC. Its translation is CASSWVEYNEQYF.

The chain links TRBV4-1 to TRBJ2-1; 7 nucleotides align to TRBD2. The CDR3 is 16 residues long. V was clipped by 1 base and J by 2 bases; unmatched bases: 5. Germline-derived CDR1 and CDR2 are MGHRA and YSYEKL. The CDR3, as DNA: TGCGCCAGCAGCCAAGGGGGGGGAGGGCCCTACAATGAGCAGTTCTTC. This sequence encodes CASSQGGGGPYNEQFF.

This clonotype has just a few counts. The chain couples TRBV29-1 to TRBJ2-7; 9 bases map to TRBD2. Germline CDR1 SQVTM, CDR2 ANQGSEA. The J segment lost 3 bases and the V segment lost 7 bases, leaving 10 bases of the junction unmatched. The CDR3 consists of 14 residues. CDR3 protein: CSARTGTSLYEQYF. For the CDR3, the DNA is TGCAGCGCACGGACCGGGACTAGCCTCTACGAGCAGTACTTC.

This clonotype has only a few counts. The genes are TRBV4-1 and TRBJ1-6; a weak D match, TRBD1 (6 bases). This CDR3 has 15 residues. With 4 bases removed from V and 4 bases from J, the gap between germline ends came to 11 bases. Germline V CDR1 and CDR2: MGHRA, YSYEKL. The CDR3 DNA follows: TGCGCCAGCAGCCCGAGGACAGAGTATAATTCACCCCTCCACTTT. Translating it yields CASSPRTEYNSPLHF.

DNA for the CDR3: TGTGCCAGCACCCTTGAGGGAGCGAAATACAATGAGCAGTTCTTC. Its translation is CASTLEGAKYNEQFF. This sequence joins TRBV7-9 and TRBJ2-1, with a tentative D call TRBD2 (5 bases). Germline-derived CDR1 and CDR2 are SEHNR and FQNEAQ (reference sequence). CDR3 size: 15 residues. V lost 7 bases and J lost 4, with 17 bases in between.

The J gene is TRBJ2-1, the V gene TRBV9; D perhaps matches TRBD2 (6 bases). Per germline, CDR1 SGDLS and CDR2 YYNGEE. The CDR3 consists of 15 residues. The V and J ends lost 1 base and 13 bases respectively, with 21 bases between them. CDR3 loop: CASSVTSMIKETQFF. CDR3 sequence (DNA): TGTGCCAGCAGCGTAACTAGCATGATTAAAGAGACCCAGTTCTTC.

The genes are TRBV7-2 and TRBJ2-1, with TRBD2 identical over 11 bases. V lost 1 base and J lost 7; bases outside the gene matches: 9. CDR1 is SGHTA and CDR2 is FQGNSA in the germline V gene. The CDR3 consists of 17 residues. The CDR3 bases are TGTGCCAGCAGCTTAGGGTATAGCGGGGGGGCCAAGAATGAGCAGTTCTTC. Encoded protein: CASSLGYSGGAKNEQFF. The full variable domain, its missing parts supplied by reference TRBV7-2 and TRBJ2-1, is GAGVSQSPSNKVTEKGKDVELRCDPISGHTALYWYRQSLGQGLEFLIYFQGNSAPDKSGLPSDRFSAERTGGSVSTLTIQRTQQEDSAVYLCASSLGYSGGAKNEQFFGPGTRLTVL.